These 22 T cell receptor beta chains came from one sample sequenced in a study of cytomegalovirus exposure and HLA in healthy donors. Clones were sequenced by immunoSEQ multiplex PCR, and TCRdb holds only the in-frame ones, with some missing. The sample has 70,000 to 75,000 clones; around 94% are singletons. Sequencing was carried out using PBMCs. The source of these receptors is a woman aged 18-29 years in good health and CMV-seropositive.

The chain recombines TRBV14 with TRBJ1-1, with D possibly matching TRBD1 (6 bases). The CDR3 is 14 residues long. Trimming cost V 0 bases and J 1 base, with 6 bases left between them. Germline CDR1 is SGHDN and CDR2 is FVKESK. CDR3 nucleotides: TGTGCCAGCAGCCAAGAGACAGGGAACACTGAAGCTTTCTTT. It yields the protein CASSQETGNTEAFF.

The chain is built from TRBV6-5 and TRBJ2-5; D may be TRBD2 (5 bases). From germline, CDR1 is MNHEY and CDR2 SVGAGI. The CDR3 contains 13 residues. V shed 7 bases and J shed 4 bases, with 13 bases lying between them. The CDR3 region is CASNQLGGETQYF. The CDR3 DNA is TGTGCCAGCAACCAACTAGGAGGAGAGACCCAGTACTTC.

For the CDR3, the DNA is TGTGCCAGCAGCCCTCGGGGAACCGGGACAGAAGAAGCTTTCTTT. Translation: CASSPRGTGTEEAFF. The chain is built from TRBV7-6 and TRBJ1-1; 7 positions match TRBD1. CDR1 is SGHVS and CDR2 is FNYEAQ in the germline V gene. This CDR3 is built from 15 residues. The V segment lost 5 bases and the J segment 8 bases; nucleotides outside the gene matches: 14.

This sequence joins TRBV5-4 and TRBJ2-3; possible D gene TRBD2, 6 bases. In germline, CDR1 is SGHNT, CDR2 YYREEE (reference sequence). Trimming pared 4 bases from V and 3 bases from J, leaving 12 bases between. The length of the CDR3 is 14 residues. CDR3 residues: CASSPESGTDTQYF. The CDR3 region has the DNA TGTGCCAGCAGCCCTGAGAGCGGGACAGATACGCAGTATTTT.

The V and J genes are TRBV18 and TRBJ1-2, with D maybe TRBD1 (6 bases). V was pared by 6 bases and J by 5 bases, with 19 bases between. This CDR3 is built from 15 residues. Germline assignment: CDR1 KGHSH and CDR2 LQKENI. The CDR3 sequence is CASSLGAIGGYGYTF. The CDR3 nucleotides are TGTGCCAGCTCCCTCGGGGCCATAGGGGGTTATGGCTACACCTTC.

This clone was counted once. V and J are TRBV7-2 and TRBJ2-1, with 7 bases identical to TRBD1. Germline V gene sequence: CDR1 SGHTA, CDR2 FQGNSA. This CDR3 is built from 17 residues. The V gene end was trimmed by 2 bases and the J gene end by 4 bases; junction bases not matched to a gene: 11. The CDR3 DNA reads TGTGCCAGCAGCTTACAAGGGGGCAGGGCCTCGTACAATGAGCAGTTCTTC. It encodes CASSLQGGRASYNEQFF.

The chain combines TRBV7-2 with TRBJ1-1; D possibly corresponds to TRBD1 (5 bases). The V end was cut by 5 bases, the J end by 5 bases, with 15 bases between. This CDR3 region has 14 residues. In germline, CDR1 is SGHTA, CDR2 FQGNSA. The chain's CDR3 is CASSPVGGNTEAFF. CDR3 nucleotide sequence: TGTGCCAGCAGCCCCGTGGGGGGTAATACTGAAGCTTTCTTT.

The chain recombines TRBV2 with TRBJ1-2, with TRBD1 as a possible D gene (5 bases). The CDR3 totals 15 residues. The V end lost 8 bases, the J end lost 5 bases, and 21 bases lay between the germline ends. Germline V gene lookup returns CDR1 SNHLY and CDR2 FYNNEI. The CDR3 nucleotides are TGTGCCAGCCTGTGGGGCCATACTATGTCTTATGGCTACACCTTC. As protein: CASLWGHTMSYGYTF.

J is TRBJ1-1 and V is TRBV6-6, with D possibly being TRBD1 (5 bases). V gave up 0 bases and J gave up 8 bases, with 13 bases separating them. The CDR3 is 14 residues long. Germline assignment: CDR1 MNHNY and CDR2 SVGAGI (reference sequence). The CDR3 DNA reads as TGTGCCAGCAGTTACTCGAGTGGGGGGTTAGAAGCTTTCTTT. Amino acids: CASSYSSGGLEAFF.

The genes are TRBV4-1 and TRBJ2-6, with TRBD2 as a possible D gene (5 bases). Germline lookup yields CDR1 MGHRA and CDR2 YSYEKL. V was cut by 1 base and J by 3 bases, with 7 bases left in between. This CDR3 contains 15 residues. For the CDR3, the DNA is TGCGCCAGCAGCCAAGGAAGCGGTGGGGCCAACGTCCTGACTTTC. Translation: CASSQGSGGANVLTF.

This chain connects TRBV10-3 to TRBJ1-2; D is perhaps TRBD1 (5 bases). Germline CDR1 and CDR2: ENHRY and SYGVKD. Trimming cost V 4 bases and J 4 bases, with 7 bases left between them. CDR3 length equals 12 residues. The CDR3 DNA reads as TGTGCCATCAGTGTAGGGGCCTATGGCTACACCTTC. It yields the protein CAISVGAYGYTF.

The rearrangement uses TRBV5-4 and TRBJ1-2; D uncertain. With 7 bases removed from V and 6 bases from J, the gap between germline ends came to 25 bases. Germline loops: CDR1 SGHNT, CDR2 YYREEE (reference sequence). The CDR3 covers 16 residues. CDR3 residues: CASSIWGVSHSHGYTF. The CDR3 bases are TGTGCCAGCTCAATCTGGGGAGTTTCTCATTCGCATGGCTACACCTTC.

The V call is TRBV2, the J call TRBJ1-6; tentative D call: TRBD1 (5 bases). CDR1 SNHLY and CDR2 FYNNEI come from the germline V gene. The CDR3 covers 14 residues. V lost 2 bases, J lost 6 bases, and 8 bases lay in between. The CDR3 nucleotides are TGTGCCAGCAGTGAATGGGGGGGTAATTCACCCCTCCACTTT. This codes for CASSEWGGNSPLHF.

The CDR3 is CASSQGGSYEQYF. The CDR3 nucleotides are TGTGCCAGCTCCCAGGGTGGTTCCTACGAGCAGTACTTC. The chain recombines TRBV18 with TRBJ2-7, with a possible D match to TRBD1 (5 bases). Germline V gene lookup returns CDR1 KGHSH and CDR2 LQKENI. The CDR3 length is 13 residues. V lost 6 bases to trimming and J lost 1 base, with 10 bases between them.

In its sample, this clone was seen once. This chain uses TRBV10-1 with TRBJ2-5, with D perhaps matching TRBD1 (6 bases). V lost 0 bases and J lost 5, with 13 bases in between. Germline CDR1 and CDR2: WNHNN and SYGVQD (reference sequence). The CDR3 has 15 amino acids. CDR3 DNA sequence: TGCGCCAGCAGTGAGTCTGTAGGCCAGGGGGAGACCCAGTACTTC. Protein sequence: CASSESVGQGETQYF.

CDR3 nucleotide sequence: TGTGCCAGCTCATCAGGGCAGGGAGATACGCAGTATTTT. Translating it yields CASSSGQGDTQYF. This sequence joins TRBV18 and TRBJ2-3; D perhaps matches TRBD1 (5 bases). The CDR3 is made up of 13 amino acids. V lost 5 bases, J lost 5 bases, and 11 bases lay in between. Germline lookup yields CDR1 KGHSH and CDR2 LQKENI.

This chain connects TRBV19 to TRBJ1-1; maybe TRBD1 (5 bases). The CDR3 runs 11 residues. CDR1 LNHDA and CDR2 SQIVND come from the germline V gene (reference sequence). The V end was cut by 10 bases, the J end by 10 bases, with 16 bases between. The CDR3 DNA follows: TGTGCCACCACAAGGGGCCTGCGAGCTTTCTTT. It codes for CATTRGLRAFF. Full variable domain (missing parts from reference TRBV19 and TRBJ1-1): DGGITQSPKYLFRKEGQNVTLSCEQNLNHDAMYWYRQDPGQGLRLIYYSQIVNDFQKGDIAEGYSVSREKKESFPLTVTSAQKNPTAFYLCATTRGLRAFFGQGTRLTVV.

This clone was counted once. The chain is built from TRBV11-2 and TRBJ1-6, with 7 bases identical to TRBD1. V trimming: 5 bases; J trimming: 9 bases; junction bases outside the gene matches: 10. Germline CDR1 and CDR2: SGHAT and FQNNGV. CDR3 length: 15 residues. Here the CDR3 reads CASSLRRDSGSPLHF. CDR3 coding DNA: TGTGCCAGCAGCCTACGACGGGACAGCGGTTCACCCCTCCACTTT.

The CDR3 coding sequence is TGCGCCAGCAGCTTGGACAGGGGATTTGACGGGGAGCTGTTTTTT. Translation gives CASSLDRGFDGELFF. The J gene is TRBJ2-2, the V gene TRBV5-1; the match to TRBD1 covers 7 bases. The CDR3 totals 15 residues. The J segment lost 7 bases and the V segment lost 0 bases, leaving 6 bases of the junction unmatched. Germline lookup yields CDR1 SGHRS and CDR2 YFSETQ.

This clone was detected once. CDR3 loop: CASSQASRGEQFF. In nucleotides, the CDR3 is TGCGCCAGCAGCCAAGCCTCTAGAGGCGAGCAGTTCTTC. The rearrangement uses TRBV4-3 and TRBJ2-1; D ambiguous. Germline V gives CDR1 LGHNA, CDR2 YSLEER. V shed 1 base and J shed 10 bases, with 11 bases lying between them. The CDR3 extends over 13 amino acids.

The chain has TRBV11-2 and TRBJ2-3, with TRBD2 as a possible D gene (6 bases). CDR1 is SGHAT and CDR2 is FQNNGV in the germline V gene. Trimming removed 1 base from V and 4 bases from J, with 15 bases in between. CDR3 size: 16 residues. CDR3 region: CASSLGAQRVSDTQYF. As DNA, the CDR3 is TGTGCCAGCAGCTTAGGGGCTCAGCGGGTCTCAGATACGCAGTATTTT.

The chain couples TRBV5-6 to TRBJ2-7, with 12 bases that match TRBD2. J was trimmed by 2 bases and V by 1 base; bases with no gene match: 13. Germline CDR1 is SGHDT and CDR2 is YYEEEE. CDR3 length: 19 residues. CDR3 bases: TGTGCCAGCAGCTTGACGGGTTTCGTTGGGACTAGCGGGCCCTACGAGCAGTACTTC. This translates into CASSLTGFVGTSGPYEQYF.